The 13 T cell receptor beta chains below all came from one sample that was sequenced in a study of T cell responses to AZD1222 COVID-19 vaccine. Sequencing was performed with immunoSEQ multiplex PCR; in TCRdb, only in-frame clones are kept and a portion is missing. The top ten hold around 5.1% of the sample, which has nearly 110,000 clones, roughly 90% seen once. The sequenced sample was peripheral blood, obtained on day 0 of AZD1222 vaccination. Source of these receptors: an adult in good health.

The gene calls are TRBV12-3 or TRBV12-4 and TRBJ1-1; D is undetermined. Trimming pared 6 bases from V and 2 bases from J, leaving 10 bases between. The CDR3 loop spans 13 amino acids. Here the CDR3 reads CASSRSTNTEAFF. The CDR3 DNA reads as TGTGCCAGCAGCCGGTCTACAAACACTGAAGCTTTCTTT.

The chain recombines TRBV24-1 with TRBJ2-1; no firm D call. CDR3 length: 15 amino acids. The V end lost 4 bases, the J end lost 4 bases, and 13 bases lay between the germline ends. CDR1 and CDR2 from the germline V gene are KGHDR and SFDVKD. CDR3 in amino acids: CATSESSPSYNEQFF. CDR3 in DNA: TGTGCCACCAGTGAATCTAGTCCCAGTTACAATGAGCAGTTCTTC.

The V gene is TRBV12-3 or TRBV12-4, the J gene TRBJ1-5; no reliable D call. CDR3 size: 11 residues. Trimming pared 3 bases from V and 5 bases from J, leaving 2 bases between. The CDR3 here is CASSFYQPQHF. The CDR3 bases are TGTGCCAGCAGTTTTTATCAGCCCCAGCATTTT.

J is TRBJ2-7 and V is TRBV28, with a tentative D call TRBD1 (6 bases). The V gene's germline CDR1 is MDHEN and CDR2 SYDVKM. Trimming shortened V by 2 bases and J by 7 bases, and 12 bases separated the two germline ends. This CDR3 has 13 residues. The DNA for the CDR3 is TGTGCCAGCAGTTTACCCCACAGGGAAGAGCAGTACTTC. Its translation is CASSLPHREEQYF.

V is TRBV27 and J is TRBJ1-5; 7 bases map to TRBD1. This CDR3 contains 16 residues. The J segment lost 0 bases and the V segment lost 3 bases, leaving 5 bases of the junction unmatched. Per germline, CDR1 MNHEY and CDR2 SMNVEV (reference sequence). The CDR3 region has the DNA TGTGCCAGCAGTTTCCAGGGGGGTCATAGCAATCAGCCCCAGCATTTT. The encoded protein is CASSFQGGHSNQPQHF.

The chain carries TRBV10-2 and TRBJ2-7; 14 nucleotides align to TRBD2. CDR3 length: 15 amino acids. Trimming took 2 bases from V and 4 from J; bases not matched to a gene: 1. Germline CDR1 is WSHSY and CDR2 is SAAADI. CDR3: CASSEGTSGSYEQYF. The CDR3 DNA follows: TGCGCCAGCAGTGAGGGGACTAGCGGGAGTTACGAGCAGTACTTC.

This rearrangement joins TRBV10-3 to TRBJ1-1; the D gene is possibly TRBD1 (6 bases). The germline V gene has CDR1 ENHRY and CDR2 SYGVKD. The CDR3 has 14 residues. V gave up 4 bases and J gave up 1 base, with 10 bases separating them. This CDR3 is CAISASQGNTEAFF. CDR3 DNA sequence: TGTGCCATCAGTGCCTCACAGGGGAACACTGAAGCTTTCTTT.

This chain connects TRBV10-3 to TRBJ1-1; D is uncertain. There are 13 residues in the CDR3. Germline CDR1 ENHRY, CDR2 SYGVKD. V shed 6 bases and J shed 5 bases, with 13 bases lying between them. CDR3 nucleotides: TGTGCCATCAGGTTTAGGGCGGGAACTGAAGCTTTCTTT. Translated: CAIRFRAGTEAFF.

This clone was counted a single time. V is TRBV19 and J is TRBJ1-4; unclear D gene. Germline V gene sequence: CDR1 LNHDA, CDR2 SQIVND (reference sequence). Trimming removed 5 bases from V and 7 bases from J, with 11 bases in between. The length of the CDR3 is 13 residues. The CDR3 nucleotides are TGTGCCAGTAGTCGTGACGCTAGTGAAAAACTGTTTTTT. It is translated as CASSRDASEKLFF.

The chain employs TRBV3-1 (or the pseudogene TRBV3-2) and TRBJ2-2; D unresolved. Deletions cut 4 bases from V and 5 bases from J, with 5 bases between. The CDR3 covers 12 residues. Germline CDR1 LGHDT, CDR2 YNNKEL (reference sequence). The CDR3 sequence: CASSLNTGELFF. CDR3 nucleotides: TGTGCCAGCAGCCTAAATACCGGGGAGCTGTTTTTT.

The chain has TRBV7-9 and TRBJ1-6; D not certain. Trimming shortened V by 2 bases and J by 4 bases, and 12 bases separated the two germline ends. Per the germline V gene, CDR1 is SEHNR and CDR2 is FQNEAQ (reference sequence). The CDR3 has 16 amino acids. CDR3 sequence (DNA): TGTGCCAGCAGCTTAAAGAGGGTCCCATATAATTCACCCCTCCACTTT. Translated, it gives CASSLKRVPYNSPLHF.

V usage is TRBV7-3 and J usage is TRBJ2-6; TRBD2 is a possible D gene (5 bases). There are 14 residues in the CDR3. Trimming left V 3 bases short and J 2 bases short, with 5 bases between. CDR1 is SGHTA and CDR2 is FQGTGA in the germline V gene. The CDR3 sequence is CASSFGAGANVLTF. For the CDR3, the DNA is TGTGCCAGCAGCTTCGGGGCTGGGGCCAACGTCCTGACTTTC.

The chain has TRBV27 and TRBJ2-7, with D uncertain. V was clipped by 4 bases and J by 0 bases, with 7 bases between them. Germline CDR1 reads MNHEY; CDR2 reads SMNVEV (reference sequence). The CDR3 runs to 13 residues. The CDR3 is CASSSANSYEQYF. The CDR3 DNA reads TGTGCCAGCAGTTCCGCAAACTCCTACGAGCAGTACTTC.